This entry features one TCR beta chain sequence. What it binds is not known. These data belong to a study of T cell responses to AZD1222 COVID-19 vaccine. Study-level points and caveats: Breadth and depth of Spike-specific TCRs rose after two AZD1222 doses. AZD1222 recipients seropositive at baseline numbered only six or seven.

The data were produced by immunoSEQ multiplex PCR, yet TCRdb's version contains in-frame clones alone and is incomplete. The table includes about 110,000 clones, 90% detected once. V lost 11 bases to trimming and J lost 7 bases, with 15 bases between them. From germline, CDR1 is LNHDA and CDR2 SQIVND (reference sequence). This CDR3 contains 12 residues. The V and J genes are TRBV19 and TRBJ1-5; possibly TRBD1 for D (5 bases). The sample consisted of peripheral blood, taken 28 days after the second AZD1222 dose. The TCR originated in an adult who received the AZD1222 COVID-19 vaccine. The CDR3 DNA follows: TGTGCCTGTGGGGGGTCCGAACAGCCCCAGCATTTT. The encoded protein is CACGGSEQPQHF. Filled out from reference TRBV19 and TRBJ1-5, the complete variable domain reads DGGITQSPKYLFRKEGQNVTLSCEQNLNHDAMYWYRQDPGQGLRLIYYSQIVNDFQKGDIAEGYSVSREKKESFPLTVTSAQKNPTAFYLCACGGSEQPQHFGDGTRLSIL.